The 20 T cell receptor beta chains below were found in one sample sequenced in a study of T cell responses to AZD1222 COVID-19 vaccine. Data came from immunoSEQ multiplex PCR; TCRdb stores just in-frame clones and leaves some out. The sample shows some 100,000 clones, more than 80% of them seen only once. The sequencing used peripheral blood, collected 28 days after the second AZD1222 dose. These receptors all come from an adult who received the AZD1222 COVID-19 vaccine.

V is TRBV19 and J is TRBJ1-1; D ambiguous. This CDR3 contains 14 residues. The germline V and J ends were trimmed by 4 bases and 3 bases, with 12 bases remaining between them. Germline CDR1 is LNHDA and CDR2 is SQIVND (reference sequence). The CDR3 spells CASSNPGLDTEAFF. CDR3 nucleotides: TGTGCCAGTAGTAACCCGGGTTTAGACACTGAAGCTTTCTTT.

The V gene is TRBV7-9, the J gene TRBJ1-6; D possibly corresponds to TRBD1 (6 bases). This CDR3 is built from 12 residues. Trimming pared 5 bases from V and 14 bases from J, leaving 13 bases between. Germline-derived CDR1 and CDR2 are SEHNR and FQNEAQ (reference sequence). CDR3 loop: CASSPPGDALHF. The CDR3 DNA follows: TGTGCCAGCAGCCCCCCAGGGGACGCCCTCCACTTT.

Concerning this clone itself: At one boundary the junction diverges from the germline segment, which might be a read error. CDR3 loop: CASSPGRPNLQYF. In nucleotides, the CDR3 is TGTGCCAGCAGTCCAGGTCGCCCAAACCTTCAGTACTTC. The chain employs TRBV6-5 and TRBJ2-4; D ambiguous. Per the germline V gene, CDR1 is MNHEY and CDR2 is SVGAGI. The CDR3 spans 13 residues.

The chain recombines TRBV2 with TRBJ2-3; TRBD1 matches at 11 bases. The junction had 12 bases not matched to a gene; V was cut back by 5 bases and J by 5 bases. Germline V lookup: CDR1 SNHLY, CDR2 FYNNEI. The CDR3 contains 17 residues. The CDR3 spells CASSRRTGGGGKDTQYF. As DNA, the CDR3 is TGTGCCAGCAGTCGTAGGACAGGGGGCGGAGGAAAAGATACGCAGTATTTT. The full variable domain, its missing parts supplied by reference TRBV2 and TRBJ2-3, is EPEVTQTPSHQVTQMGQEVILRCVPISNHLYFYWYRQILGQKVEFLVSFYNNEISEKSEIFDDQFSVERPDGSNFTLKIRSTKLEDSAMYFCASSRRTGGGGKDTQYFGPGTRLTVL.

The CDR3 DNA reads as TGCGCCAGCAGCCAAGATCACAGGACACTGAATGAAAAACTGTTTTTT. Its translation: CASSQDHRTLNEKLFF. This chain joins TRBV4-3 and TRBJ1-4; D is possibly TRBD1 (5 bases). The CDR3 length is 16 residues. V was trimmed by 0 bases and J by 5 bases, leaving 13 bases between them. The germline V gene has CDR1 LGHNA and CDR2 YSLEER.

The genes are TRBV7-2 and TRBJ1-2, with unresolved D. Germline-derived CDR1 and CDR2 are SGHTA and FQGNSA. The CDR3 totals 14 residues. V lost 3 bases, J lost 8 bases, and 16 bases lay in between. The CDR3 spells CASSFNPVQGGYTF. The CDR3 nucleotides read TGTGCCAGCAGCTTCAACCCCGTCCAAGGGGGCTACACCTTC.

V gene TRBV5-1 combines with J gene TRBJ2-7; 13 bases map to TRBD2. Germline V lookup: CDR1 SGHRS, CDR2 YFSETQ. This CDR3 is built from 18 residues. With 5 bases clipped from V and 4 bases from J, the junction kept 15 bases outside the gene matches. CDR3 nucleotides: TGCGCCAGCAGTCCACAGGGCAGGACTAGCGGGAGACTATACGAGCAGTACTTC. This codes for CASSPQGRTSGRLYEQYF.

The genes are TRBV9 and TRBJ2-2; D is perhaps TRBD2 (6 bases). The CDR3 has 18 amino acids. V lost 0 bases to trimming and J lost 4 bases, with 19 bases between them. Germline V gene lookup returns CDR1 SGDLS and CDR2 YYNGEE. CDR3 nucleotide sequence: TGTGCCAGCAGCGTAGACGGGAGACGGGGCGCGGGCACCGGGGAGCTGTTTTTT. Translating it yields CASSVDGRRGAGTGELFF.

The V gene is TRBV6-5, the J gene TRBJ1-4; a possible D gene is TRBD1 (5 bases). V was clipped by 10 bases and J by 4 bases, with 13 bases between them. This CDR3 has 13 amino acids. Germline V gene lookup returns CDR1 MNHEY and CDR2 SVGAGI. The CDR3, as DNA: TGTGCCACCCGAGGGGTGAATAATGAAAAACTGTTTTTT. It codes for CATRGVNNEKLFF.

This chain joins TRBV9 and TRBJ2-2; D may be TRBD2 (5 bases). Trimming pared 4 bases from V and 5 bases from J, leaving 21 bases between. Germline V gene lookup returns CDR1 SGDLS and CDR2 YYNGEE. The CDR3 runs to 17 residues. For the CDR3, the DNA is TGTGCCAGCAGCTTACGAGATGGGAGAGTAAGGACCGGGGAGCTGTTTTTT. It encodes CASSLRDGRVRTGELFF.

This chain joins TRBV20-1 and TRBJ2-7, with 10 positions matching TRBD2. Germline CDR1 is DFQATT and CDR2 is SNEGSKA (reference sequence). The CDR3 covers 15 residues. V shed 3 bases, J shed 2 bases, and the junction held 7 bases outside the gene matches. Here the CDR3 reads CSASGSLAGTYEQYF. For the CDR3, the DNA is TGCAGTGCTAGTGGTTCACTAGCGGGAACCTACGAGCAGTACTTC.

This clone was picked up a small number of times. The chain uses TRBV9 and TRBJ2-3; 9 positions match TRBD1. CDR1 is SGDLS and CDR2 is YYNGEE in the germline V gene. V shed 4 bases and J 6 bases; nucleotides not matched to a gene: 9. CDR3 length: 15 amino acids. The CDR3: CASSHRDREMDTQYF. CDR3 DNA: TGTGCCAGCAGCCACCGGGACAGGGAAATGGATACGCAGTATTTT.

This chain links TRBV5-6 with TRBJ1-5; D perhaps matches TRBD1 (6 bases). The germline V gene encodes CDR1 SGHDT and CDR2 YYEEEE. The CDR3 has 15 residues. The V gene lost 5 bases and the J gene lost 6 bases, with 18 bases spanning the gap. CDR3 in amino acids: CASSTTGGAGQPQHF. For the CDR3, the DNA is TGTGCCAGCAGTACGACCGGGGGGGCCGGTCAGCCCCAGCATTTT.

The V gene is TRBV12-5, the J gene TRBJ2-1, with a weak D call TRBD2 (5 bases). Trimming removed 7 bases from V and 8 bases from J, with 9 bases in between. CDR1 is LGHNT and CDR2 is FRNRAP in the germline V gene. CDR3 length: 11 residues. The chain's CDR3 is CASERVDEQFF. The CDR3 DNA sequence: TGTGCTAGTGAGAGGGTCGATGAGCAGTTCTTC.

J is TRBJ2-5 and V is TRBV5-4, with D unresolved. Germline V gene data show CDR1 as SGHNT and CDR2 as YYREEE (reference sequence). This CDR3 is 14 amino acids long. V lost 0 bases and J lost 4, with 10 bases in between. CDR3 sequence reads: CASSLEGRGETQYF. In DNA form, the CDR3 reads TGTGCCAGCAGCTTGGAAGGGCGAGGAGAGACCCAGTACTTC.

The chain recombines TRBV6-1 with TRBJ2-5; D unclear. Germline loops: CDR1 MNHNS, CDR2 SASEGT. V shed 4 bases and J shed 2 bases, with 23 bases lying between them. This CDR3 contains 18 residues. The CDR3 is CASSGSLYPVKLQETQYF. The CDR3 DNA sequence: TGTGCCAGCAGTGGGAGCCTGTACCCAGTTAAATTACAAGAGACCCAGTACTTC.

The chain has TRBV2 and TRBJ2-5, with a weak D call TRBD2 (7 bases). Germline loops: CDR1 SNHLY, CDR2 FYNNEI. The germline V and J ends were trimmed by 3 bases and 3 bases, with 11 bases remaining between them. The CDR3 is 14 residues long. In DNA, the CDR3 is TGTGCCAGCAGTGAGGGGAGGGGGAAAGAGACCCAGTACTTC. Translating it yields CASSEGRGKETQYF.

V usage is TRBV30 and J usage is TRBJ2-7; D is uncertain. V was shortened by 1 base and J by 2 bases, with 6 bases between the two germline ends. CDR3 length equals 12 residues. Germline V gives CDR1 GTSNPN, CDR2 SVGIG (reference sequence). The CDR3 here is CAWSGIAYEQYF. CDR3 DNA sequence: TGTGCCTGGAGTGGCATTGCCTACGAGCAGTACTTC.

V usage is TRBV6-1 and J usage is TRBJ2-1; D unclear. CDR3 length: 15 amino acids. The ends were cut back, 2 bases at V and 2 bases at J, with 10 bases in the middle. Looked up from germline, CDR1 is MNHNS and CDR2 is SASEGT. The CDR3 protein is CASSETSVPYNEQFF. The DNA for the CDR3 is TGTGCCAGCAGTGAAACCAGCGTACCCTACAATGAGCAGTTCTTC.

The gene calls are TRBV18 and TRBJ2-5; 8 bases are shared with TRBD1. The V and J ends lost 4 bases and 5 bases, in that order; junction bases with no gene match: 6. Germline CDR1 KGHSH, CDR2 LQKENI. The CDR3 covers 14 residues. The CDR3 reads CASSLGQGWETQYF. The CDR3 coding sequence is TGTGCCAGCTCACTTGGACAGGGCTGGGAGACCCAGTACTTC. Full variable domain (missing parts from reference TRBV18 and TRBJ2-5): NAGVMQNPRHLVRRRGQEARLRCSPMKGHSHVYWYRQLPEEGLKFMVYLQKENIIDESGMPKERFSAEFPKEGPSILRIQQVVRGDSAAYFCASSLGQGWETQYFGPGTRLLVL.